Only one count was recorded for the clone carrying this TCR beta chain. TCRdb redid the calling of the RT-PCR reads with MiXCR, one entry per CDR3 protein. The sample contains approximately 720,000 distinct CDR3 sequences, approximately 14% of which appear only once. This TCR was sampled from a female donor in good health, serving as a healthy control. Sample: memory CD4+ T cells from blood.

The CDR3 loop is CASGGRNRNYEQYF. Here the CDR3 DNA reads TGTGCCAGCGGGGGCCGAAACAGGAACTACGAGCAGTACTTC. The chain combines TRBV28 with TRBJ2-7, with D possibly being TRBD1 (6 bases). Trimming left V 8 bases short and J 3 bases short, with 17 bases between. The CDR3 consists of 14 residues. From germline, CDR1 is MDHEN and CDR2 SYDVKM.